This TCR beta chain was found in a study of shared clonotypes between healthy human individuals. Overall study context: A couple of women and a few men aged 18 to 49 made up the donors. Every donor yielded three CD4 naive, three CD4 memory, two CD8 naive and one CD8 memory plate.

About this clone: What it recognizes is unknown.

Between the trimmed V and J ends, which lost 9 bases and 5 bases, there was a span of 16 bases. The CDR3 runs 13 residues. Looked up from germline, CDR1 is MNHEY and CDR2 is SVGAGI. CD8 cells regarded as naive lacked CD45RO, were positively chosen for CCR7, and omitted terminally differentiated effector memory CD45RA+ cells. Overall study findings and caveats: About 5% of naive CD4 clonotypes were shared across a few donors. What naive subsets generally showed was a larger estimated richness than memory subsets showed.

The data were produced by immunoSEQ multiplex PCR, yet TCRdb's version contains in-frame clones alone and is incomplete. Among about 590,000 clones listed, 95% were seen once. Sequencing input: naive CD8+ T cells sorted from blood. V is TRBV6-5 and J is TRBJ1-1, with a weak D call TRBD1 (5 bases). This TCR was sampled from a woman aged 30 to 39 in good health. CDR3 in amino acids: CASFYLEGTEAFF. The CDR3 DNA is TGTGCCAGTTTTTACCTCGAGGGGACTGAAGCTTTCTTT.